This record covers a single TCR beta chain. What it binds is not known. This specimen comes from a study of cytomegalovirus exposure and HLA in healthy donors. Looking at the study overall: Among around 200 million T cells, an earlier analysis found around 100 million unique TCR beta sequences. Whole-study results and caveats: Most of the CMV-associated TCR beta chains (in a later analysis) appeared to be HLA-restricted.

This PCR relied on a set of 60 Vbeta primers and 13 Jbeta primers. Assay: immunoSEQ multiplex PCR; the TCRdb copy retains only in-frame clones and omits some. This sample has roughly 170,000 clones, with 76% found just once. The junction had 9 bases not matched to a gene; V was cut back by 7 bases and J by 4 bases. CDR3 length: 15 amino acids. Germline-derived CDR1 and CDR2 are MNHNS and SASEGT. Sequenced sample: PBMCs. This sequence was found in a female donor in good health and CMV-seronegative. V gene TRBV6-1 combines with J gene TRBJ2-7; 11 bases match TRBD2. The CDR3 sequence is CASNRAGLAVYEQYF. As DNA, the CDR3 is TGTGCCAGCAACCGGGCGGGACTAGCGGTTTACGAGCAGTACTTC.